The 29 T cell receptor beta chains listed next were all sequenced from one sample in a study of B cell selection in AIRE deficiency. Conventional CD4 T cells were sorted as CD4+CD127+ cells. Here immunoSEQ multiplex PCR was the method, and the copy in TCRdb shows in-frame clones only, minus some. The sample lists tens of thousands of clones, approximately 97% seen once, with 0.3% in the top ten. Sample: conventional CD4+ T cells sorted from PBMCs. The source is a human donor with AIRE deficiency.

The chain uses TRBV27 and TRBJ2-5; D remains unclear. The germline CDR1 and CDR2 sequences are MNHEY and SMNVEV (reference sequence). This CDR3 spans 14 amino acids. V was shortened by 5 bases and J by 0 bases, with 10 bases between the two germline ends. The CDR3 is CASSPGPYQETQYF. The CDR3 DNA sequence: TGTGCCAGCAGTCCTGGGCCCTACCAAGAGACCCAGTACTTC.

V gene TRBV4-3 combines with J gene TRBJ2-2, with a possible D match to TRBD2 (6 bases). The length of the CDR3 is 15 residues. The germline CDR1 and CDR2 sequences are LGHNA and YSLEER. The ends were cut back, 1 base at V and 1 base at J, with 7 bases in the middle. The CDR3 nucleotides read TGCGCCAGCAGCCAAGGGAGGGTGAACACCGGGGAGCTGTTTTTT. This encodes CASSQGRVNTGELFF.

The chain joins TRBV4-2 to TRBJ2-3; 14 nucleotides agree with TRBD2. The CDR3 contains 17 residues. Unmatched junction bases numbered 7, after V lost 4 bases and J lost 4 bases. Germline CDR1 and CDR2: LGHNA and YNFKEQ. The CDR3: CASSLAGLAGAADTQYF. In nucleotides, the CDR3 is TGTGCCAGCAGCCTAGCGGGACTAGCGGGGGCGGCAGATACGCAGTATTTT.

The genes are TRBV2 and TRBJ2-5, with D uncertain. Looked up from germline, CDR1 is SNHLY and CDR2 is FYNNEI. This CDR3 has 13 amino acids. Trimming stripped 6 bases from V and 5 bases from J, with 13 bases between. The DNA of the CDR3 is TGTGCCAGCAGCACGTCTCTGCGGGAGACCCAGTACTTC. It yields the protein CASSTSLRETQYF.

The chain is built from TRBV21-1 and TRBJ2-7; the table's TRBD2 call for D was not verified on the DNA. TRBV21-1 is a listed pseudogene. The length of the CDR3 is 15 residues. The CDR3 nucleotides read TGTGCCAGCAATCTTGTCGCGGGAGTAACCTACGAGCAGTACTTC. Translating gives CASNLVAGVTYEQYF.

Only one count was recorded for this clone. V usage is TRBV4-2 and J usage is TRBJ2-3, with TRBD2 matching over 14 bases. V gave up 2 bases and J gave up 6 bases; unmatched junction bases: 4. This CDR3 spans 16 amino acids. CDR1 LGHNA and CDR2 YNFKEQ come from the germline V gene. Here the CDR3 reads CASSQSGLAGVDTQYF. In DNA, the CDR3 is TGTGCCAGCAGCCAATCGGGACTAGCGGGAGTGGATACGCAGTATTTT.

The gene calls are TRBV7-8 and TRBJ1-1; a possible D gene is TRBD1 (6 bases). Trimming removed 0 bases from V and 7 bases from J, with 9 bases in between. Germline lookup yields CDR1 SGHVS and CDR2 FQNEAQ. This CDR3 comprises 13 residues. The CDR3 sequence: CASSLAEGGEAFF. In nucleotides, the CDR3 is TGTGCCAGCAGCTTAGCTGAAGGGGGTGAAGCTTTCTTT.

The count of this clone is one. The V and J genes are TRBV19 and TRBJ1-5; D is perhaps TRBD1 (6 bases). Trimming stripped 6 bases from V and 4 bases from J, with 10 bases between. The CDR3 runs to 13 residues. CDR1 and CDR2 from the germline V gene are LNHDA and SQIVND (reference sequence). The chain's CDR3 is CASRQGFNQPQHF. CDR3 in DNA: TGTGCCAGTAGGCAGGGGTTTAATCAGCCCCAGCATTTT. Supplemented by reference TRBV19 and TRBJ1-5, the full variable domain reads DGGITQSPKYLFRKEGQNVTLSCEQNLNHDAMYWYRQDPGQGLRLIYYSQIVNDFQKGDIAEGYSVSREKKESFPLTVTSAQKNPTAFYLCASRQGFNQPQHFGDGTRLSIL.

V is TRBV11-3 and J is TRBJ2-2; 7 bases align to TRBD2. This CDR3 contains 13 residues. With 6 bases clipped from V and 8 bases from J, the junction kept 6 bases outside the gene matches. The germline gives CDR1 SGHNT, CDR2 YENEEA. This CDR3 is CASSFFSGGELFF. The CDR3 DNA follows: TGTGCCAGCAGTTTCTTTAGCGGGGGGGAGCTGTTTTTT.

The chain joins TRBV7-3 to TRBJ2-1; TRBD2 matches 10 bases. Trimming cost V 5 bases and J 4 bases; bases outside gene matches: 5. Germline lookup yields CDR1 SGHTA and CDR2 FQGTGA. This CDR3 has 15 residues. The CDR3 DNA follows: TGTGCCAGCAGCACCCGGACTAGCGGTTACAATGAGCAGTTCTTC. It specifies CASSTRTSGYNEQFF.

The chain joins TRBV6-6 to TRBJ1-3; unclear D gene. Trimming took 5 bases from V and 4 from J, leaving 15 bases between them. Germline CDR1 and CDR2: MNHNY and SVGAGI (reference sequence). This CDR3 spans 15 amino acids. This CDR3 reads CASSQDGDGGNTIYF. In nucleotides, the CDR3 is TGTGCCAGCAGTCAGGACGGGGATGGCGGAAACACCATATATTTT.

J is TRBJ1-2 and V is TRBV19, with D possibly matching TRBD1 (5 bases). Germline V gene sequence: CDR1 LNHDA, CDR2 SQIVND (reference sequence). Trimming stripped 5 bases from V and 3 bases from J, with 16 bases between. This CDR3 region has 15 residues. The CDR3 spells CASSRRPRGDYGYTF. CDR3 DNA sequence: TGTGCCAGTAGTCGACGCCCCCGGGGGGACTATGGCTACACCTTC.

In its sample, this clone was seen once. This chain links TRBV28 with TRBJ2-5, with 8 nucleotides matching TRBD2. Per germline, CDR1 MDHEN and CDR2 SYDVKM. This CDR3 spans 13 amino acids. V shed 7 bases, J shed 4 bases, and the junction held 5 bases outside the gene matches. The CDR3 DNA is TGTGCCAGCACCCCAGCGGGGGTAGAGACCCAGTACTTC. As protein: CASTPAGVETQYF.

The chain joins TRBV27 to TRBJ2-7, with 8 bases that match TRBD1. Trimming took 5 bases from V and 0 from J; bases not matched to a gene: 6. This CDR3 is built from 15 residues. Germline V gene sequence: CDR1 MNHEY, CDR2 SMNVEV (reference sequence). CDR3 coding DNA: TGTGCCAGCAGTCTAAGACAGGGGTACTCCTACGAGCAGTACTTC. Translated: CASSLRQGYSYEQYF.

This CDR3 is CSAQGTSSYEQYF. The CDR3 nucleotides are TGCAGCGCCCAGGGGACAAGCTCCTACGAGCAGTACTTC. The chain recombines TRBV29-1 with TRBJ2-7, with D possibly being TRBD1 (6 bases). This CDR3 has 13 residues. Trimming cost V 7 bases and J 0 bases, with 13 bases left between them. Germline lookup yields CDR1 SQVTM and CDR2 ANQGSEA.

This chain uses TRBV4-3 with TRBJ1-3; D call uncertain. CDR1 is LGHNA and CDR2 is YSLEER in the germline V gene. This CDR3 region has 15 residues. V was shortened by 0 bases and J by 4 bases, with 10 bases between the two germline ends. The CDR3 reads CASSQDGRGGNTIYF. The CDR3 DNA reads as TGCGCCAGCAGCCAAGATGGGCGCGGCGGAAACACCATATATTTT.

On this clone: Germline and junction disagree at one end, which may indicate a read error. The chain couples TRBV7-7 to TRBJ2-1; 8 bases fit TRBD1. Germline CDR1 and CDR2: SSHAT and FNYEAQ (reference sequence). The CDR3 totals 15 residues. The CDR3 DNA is TGTGCTAGCAGCTCCGGGACAGGCTTTTTGGGGGAGCAGTTCTTC. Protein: CASSSGTGFLGEQFF. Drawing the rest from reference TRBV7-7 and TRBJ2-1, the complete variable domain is GAGVSQSPRYKVTKRGQDVTLRCDPISSHATLYWYQQALGQGPEFLTYFNYEAQPDKSGLPSDRFSAERPEGSISTLTIQRTEQRDSAMYRCASSSGTGFLGEQFFGPGTRLTVL.

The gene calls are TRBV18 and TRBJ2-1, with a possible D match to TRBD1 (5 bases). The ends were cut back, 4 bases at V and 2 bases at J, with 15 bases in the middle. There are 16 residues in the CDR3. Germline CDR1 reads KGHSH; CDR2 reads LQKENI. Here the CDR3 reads CASSRDSAAPYNEQFF. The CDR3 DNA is TGTGCCAGCTCACGAGACAGCGCCGCCCCCTACAATGAGCAGTTCTTC.

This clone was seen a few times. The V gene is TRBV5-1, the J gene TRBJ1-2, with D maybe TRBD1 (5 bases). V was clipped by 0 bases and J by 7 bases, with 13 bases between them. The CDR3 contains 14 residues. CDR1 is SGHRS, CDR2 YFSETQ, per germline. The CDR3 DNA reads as TGCGCCAGCAGCTTGGAAGTGGTGGGGGGTGGCTACACCTTC. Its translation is CASSLEVVGGGYTF.

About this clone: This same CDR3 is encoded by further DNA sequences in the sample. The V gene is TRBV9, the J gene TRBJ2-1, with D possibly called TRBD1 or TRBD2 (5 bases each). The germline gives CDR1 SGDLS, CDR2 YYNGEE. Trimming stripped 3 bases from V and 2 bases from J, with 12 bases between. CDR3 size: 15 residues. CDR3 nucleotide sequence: TGTGCCAGCAGCGCTAGGGACGCTCCCTACAATGAGCAGTTCTTC. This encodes CASSARDAPYNEQFF.

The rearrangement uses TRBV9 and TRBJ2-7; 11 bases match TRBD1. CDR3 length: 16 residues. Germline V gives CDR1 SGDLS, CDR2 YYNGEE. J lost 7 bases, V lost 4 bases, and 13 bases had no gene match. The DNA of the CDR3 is TGTGCCAGCAGCCCGGGACAGGGGGTCCCCAGCCATGAGCAGTACTTC. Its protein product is CASSPGQGVPSHEQYF.

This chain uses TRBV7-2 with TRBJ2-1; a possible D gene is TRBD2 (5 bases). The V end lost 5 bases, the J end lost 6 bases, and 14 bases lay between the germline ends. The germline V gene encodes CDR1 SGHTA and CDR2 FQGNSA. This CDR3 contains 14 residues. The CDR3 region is CASSPKTGSNEQFF. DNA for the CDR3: TGTGCCAGCAGCCCTAAAACGGGAAGCAATGAGCAGTTCTTC.

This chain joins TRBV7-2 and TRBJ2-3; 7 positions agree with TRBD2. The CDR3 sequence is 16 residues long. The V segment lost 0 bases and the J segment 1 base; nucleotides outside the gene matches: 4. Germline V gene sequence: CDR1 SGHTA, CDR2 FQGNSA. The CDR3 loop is CASSLAPSGGTDTQYF. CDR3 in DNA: TGTGCCAGCAGCTTAGCGCCTAGCGGTGGCACAGATACGCAGTATTTT.

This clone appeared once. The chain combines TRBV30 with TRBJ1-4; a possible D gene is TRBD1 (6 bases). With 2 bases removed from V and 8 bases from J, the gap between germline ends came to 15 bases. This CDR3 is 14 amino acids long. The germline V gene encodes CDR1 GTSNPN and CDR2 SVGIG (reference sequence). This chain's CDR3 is CAWSPQGIQEKLFF. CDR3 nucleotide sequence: TGTGCCTGGAGTCCCCAGGGGATCCAAGAAAAACTGTTTTTT. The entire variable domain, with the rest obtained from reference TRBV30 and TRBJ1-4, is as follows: SQTIHQWPATLVQPVGSPLSLECTVEGTSNPNLYWYRQAAGRGLQLLFYSVGIGQISSEVPQNLSASRPQDRQFILSSKKLLLSDSGFYLCAWSPQGIQEKLFFGSGTQLSVL.

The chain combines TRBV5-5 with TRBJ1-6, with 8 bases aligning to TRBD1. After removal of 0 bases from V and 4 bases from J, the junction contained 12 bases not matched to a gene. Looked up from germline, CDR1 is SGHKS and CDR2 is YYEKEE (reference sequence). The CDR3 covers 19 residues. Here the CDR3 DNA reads TGTGCCAGCAGCTTGGCCTCCAGGGGGCCTAAACTTTATAATTCACCCCTCCACTTT. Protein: CASSLASRGPKLYNSPLHF.

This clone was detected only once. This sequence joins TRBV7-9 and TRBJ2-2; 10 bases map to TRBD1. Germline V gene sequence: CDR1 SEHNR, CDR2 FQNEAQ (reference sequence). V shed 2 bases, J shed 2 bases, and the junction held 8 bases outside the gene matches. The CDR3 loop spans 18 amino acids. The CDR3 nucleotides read TGTGCCAGCAGCTTAAGGGGGACAGGGGATCGTAACACCGGGGAGCTGTTTTTT. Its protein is CASSLRGTGDRNTGELFF.

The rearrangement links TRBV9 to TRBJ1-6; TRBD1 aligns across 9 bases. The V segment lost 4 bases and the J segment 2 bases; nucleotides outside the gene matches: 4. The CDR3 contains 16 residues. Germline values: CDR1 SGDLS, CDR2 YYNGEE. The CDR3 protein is CASSRGQGPYNSPLHF. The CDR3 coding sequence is TGTGCCAGCAGCAGGGGACAGGGTCCCTATAATTCACCCCTCCACTTT.

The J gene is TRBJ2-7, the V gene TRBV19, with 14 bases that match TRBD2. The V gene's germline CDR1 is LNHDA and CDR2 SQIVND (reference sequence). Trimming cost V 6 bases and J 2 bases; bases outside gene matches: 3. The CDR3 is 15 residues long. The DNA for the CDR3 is TGTGCCAGTAGCCAGGGACTAGCGGGGGCCTACGAGCAGTACTTC. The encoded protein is CASSQGLAGAYEQYF.

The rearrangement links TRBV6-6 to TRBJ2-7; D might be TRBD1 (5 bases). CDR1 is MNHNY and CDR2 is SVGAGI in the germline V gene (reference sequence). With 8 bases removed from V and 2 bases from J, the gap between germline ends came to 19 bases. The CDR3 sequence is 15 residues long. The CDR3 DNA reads TGTGCCAGCCGTTTTGACAGAGACGGCACCTACGAGCAGTACTTC. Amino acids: CASRFDRDGTYEQYF.